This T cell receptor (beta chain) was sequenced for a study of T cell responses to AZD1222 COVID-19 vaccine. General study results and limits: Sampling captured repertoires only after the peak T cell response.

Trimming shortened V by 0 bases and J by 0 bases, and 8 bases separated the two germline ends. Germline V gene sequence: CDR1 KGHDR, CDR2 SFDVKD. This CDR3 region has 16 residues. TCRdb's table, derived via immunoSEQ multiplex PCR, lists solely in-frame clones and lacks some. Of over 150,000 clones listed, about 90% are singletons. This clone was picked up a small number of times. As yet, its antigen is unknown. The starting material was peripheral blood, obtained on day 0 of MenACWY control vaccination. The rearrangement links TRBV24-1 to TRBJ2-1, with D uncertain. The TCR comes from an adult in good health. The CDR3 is CATSDLKGSSYNEQFF. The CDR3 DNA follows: TGTGCCACCAGTGATTTGAAGGGAAGCTCCTACAATGAGCAGTTCTTC.